This T cell receptor beta chain came from a study of blood T cell repertoires in COVID-19. Turning to the study itself: Sources were T cells, B-cell-depleted T cells, or PBMCs; the material itself was cDNA or gDNA.

V lost 4 bases, J lost 7 bases, and 11 bases lay in between. CDR1 and CDR2 (germline): MGHRA, YSYEKL. The CDR3 spans 14 residues. Sequenced by immunoSEQ multiplex PCR; TCRdb stores in-frame clones only, minus some. The table shows around 290,000 clones, with 65% to 90% occurring only once. This sequence joins TRBV4-1 and TRBJ1-6; tentative D call: TRBD1 (5 bases). The TCR sequence derives from a woman in her 70s with COVID-19, enrolled during active disease. The sample taken for sequencing was peripheral blood. In nucleotides, the CDR3 is TGCGCCAGCAGCCGACCTGGGGGGAATTCACCCCTCCACTTT. Its protein product is CASSRPGGNSPLHF.